These T cell receptor beta chains were read from a single sample in a study of neurological immune-mediated disorders. TCRdb ran MiXCR on the 5' RACE reads and lists one entry per CDR3 protein. The sample includes approximately 60,000 distinct CDR3 sequences, 4% to 5.5% of them seen just once. Input material: PBMCs. The receptors were sampled from a man aged 50-60 years with multiple sclerosis. CDR3s include the opening cysteine and the closing phenylalanine or tryptophan. The order of the fields is D gene, J gene, CDR3 length, clone size, V gene, CDR3 DNA, CDR3 protein. The D gene is left open where the match is weak. Rows give clone size only sometimes, using once, few, many, or a class for an expanded clone.

>.|TRBJ2-5|20|.|TRBV28
TGTGCCAGCAGTTTACGTCGGTTTCTGGCCATCATTGAGGGCAAAGAGACCCAGTACTTC
CASSLRRFLAIIEGKETQYF
>TRBD1|TRBJ2-3|15|few|TRBV6-5
TGTACCAGCAGTCCTCAGGGGGATAGCACAGATACGCAGTATTTT
CTSSPQGDSTDTQYF
>.|TRBJ2-2|15|many|TRBV6-5
TGTGCCAGCAGGCTTAGCGCCTTAAACACCGGGGAGCTGTTTTTT
CASRLSALNTGELFF
>TRBD2|TRBJ2-3|17|many|TRBV10-3
TGTGCCATCAGGTTGACTAGCGGGAGCTTGAACACAGATACGCAGTATTTT
CAIRLTSGSLNTDTQYF
>.|TRBJ1-5|14|many|TRBV20-1
TGCAGTGCCGTCCCGGCAGGGAGGAATCAGCCCCAGCATTTT
CSAVPAGRNQPQHF
>TRBD2|TRBJ2-1|15|many|TRBV5-1
TGCGCCAGCAGCGCGGGACTAGCGGGAGGAAATGAGCAGTTCTTC
CASSAGLAGGNEQFF
>.|TRBJ2-6|17|many|TRBV12-3/TRBV12-4
TGTGCCAGCACCCAGGGGGAGGGGGCGCCTGGGGCCAACGTCCTGACTTTC
CASTQGEGAPGANVLTF
>.|TRBJ2-2|12|many|TRBV20-1
TGCAGTGCTAGCCTGGACACCGGGGAGCTGTTTTTT
CSASLDTGELFF
>TRBD2|TRBJ2-1|14|many|TRBV20-1
TGCAGTGCTAGCGGGGGGGCCACCTACAATGAGCAGTTCTTC
CSASGGATYNEQFF
>TRBD2|TRBJ2-1|17|many|TRBV5-1
TGCGCCAGCAGGGAGAGACTAGCGGGGGCCTGGGGGAATGAGCAGTTCTTC
CASRERLAGAWGNEQFF
>.|TRBJ1-1|12|many|TRBV12-3/TRBV12-4
TGTGCCAGACTCTTGGGCTTCAATGAAGCTTTCTTT
CARLLGFNEAFF
>.|TRBJ2-3|16|many|TRBV10-3
TGTGCCATCAGTGAGTCGGGGACCCCTAGCACAGATACGCAGTATTTT
CAISESGTPSTDTQYF
>.|TRBJ2-1|14|many|TRBV6-4
TGTGCCAGCAGTGACTCGGATAAGGGCAATGAGCAGTTCTTC
CASSDSDKGNEQFF
>TRBD2|TRBJ2-5|15|many|TRBV20-1
TGCAGTGCTATCCGGACTAGCGGTTCCCAAGAGACCCAGTACTTC
CSAIRTSGSQETQYF
>.|TRBJ1-1|13|many|TRBV10-3
TGTGCCATCAGTGGACAACGAAACACTGAAGCTTTCTTT
CAISGQRNTEAFF
>.|TRBJ1-2|12|many|TRBV14
TGTGCCAGCAGCCTGTCAGGGGCTGGCTACACCTTC
CASSLSGAGYTF
>.|TRBJ1-2|16|many|TRBV4-1
TGCGCCAGCAGCCAAGATCGGGCGGAAAAAGAGGATGGCTACACCTTC
CASSQDRAEKEDGYTF
>TRBD1|TRBJ2-3|14|many|TRBV12-3/TRBV12-4
TGTGCCAGCAGTAGACGGACAGGGTCAGATACGCAGTATTTT
CASSRRTGSDTQYF
>TRBD2|TRBJ2-7|14|many|TRBV7-2
TGTGCCAGCAGCTTAGGCGGGGGGCCCGTCGAGCAGTACTTC
CASSLGGGPVEQYF
>.|TRBJ2-3|15|many|TRBV24-1
TGTGCCACCAGTGACCCCACTAGAGCAGCAGATACGCAGTATTTT
CATSDPTRAADTQYF
>.|TRBJ2-3|14|many|TRBV28
TGTGCCAGCAGCTCAAGCGGCATCACAGATACGCAGTATTTT
CASSSSGITDTQYF
>TRBD1|TRBJ1-5|12|many|TRBV7-8
TGTGCCAGCAGCCCAGGGGGATGGGCCCAGCATTTT
CASSPGGWAQHF
>.|TRBJ2-3|15|many|TRBV5-1
TGCGCCAGCAGCTTTCAGAACCGCGGGGCAGATACGCAGTATTTT
CASSFQNRGADTQYF
>.|TRBJ2-7|11|many|TRBV10-3
TGTGCCATCGGGAGGGGGTACGAGCAGTACTTC
CAIGRGYEQYF
>.|TRBJ2-2|14|many|TRBV5-1
TGCGCCAGCAGCTTTAGCGGAAACACCGGGGAGCTGTTTTTT
CASSFSGNTGELFF
>.|TRBJ2-7|14|many|TRBV7-9
TGTGCCAGCAGCTCCGGGACTCCAGACTACGAGCAGTACTTC
CASSSGTPDYEQYF
>.|TRBJ2-3|16|many|TRBV4-1
TGCGCCAGCAGCCACCCGTTTACTGATGGTACAGATACGCAGTATTTT
CASSHPFTDGTDTQYF
>TRBD1|TRBJ2-2|15|many|TRBV6-5
TGTGCCAGCAGCCAAGGACAGGGTCACACCGGGGAGCTGTTTTTT
CASSQGQGHTGELFF
>.|TRBJ1-6|15|many|TRBV7-2
TGTGCCAGCAGCCTAGACGGGGGGTCTGGGTCACCCCTCCACTTT
CASSLDGGSGSPLHF
>TRBD1|TRBJ2-7|16|many|TRBV20-1
TGCAGTGCTAGGGACAGGGAGAGTCCTAACTCCTACGAGCAGTACTTC
CSARDRESPNSYEQYF
>.|TRBJ2-5|13|.|TRBV29-1
TGCAGCGTTGGATCTCTATCAGAAGAGACCCAGTACTTC
CSVGSLSEETQYF
>.|TRBJ2-1|13|.|TRBV7-3
TGTGCCAGCAGCTTAACATTTGGGAACGAGCAGTTCTTC
CASSLTFGNEQFF
>TRBD2|TRBJ2-2|15|many|TRBV7-3
TGTGCCAGCAGCTTAAGACTAGCAGACACCGGGGAGCTGTTTTTT
CASSLRLADTGELFF
>.|TRBJ1-1|13|many|TRBV28
TGTGCCAGCAGTTTAGGGGGGCTGGGGGAAGCTTTCTTT
CASSLGGLGEAFF
>.|TRBJ1-2|14|many|TRBV20-1
TGCAGTGCTACCCACGGGCAGGGCCTCTATGGCTACACCTTC
CSATHGQGLYGYTF
>.|TRBJ1-1|14|many|TRBV5-1
TGCGCCAGCAGCTTCCTAGGGGGGAACACTGAAGCTTTCTTT
CASSFLGGNTEAFF
>.|TRBJ2-7|15|few|TRBV14
TGTGCCAGCAGCCAAGCAAGGGTAGGGACCTACGAGCAGTACTTC
CASSQARVGTYEQYF
>.|TRBJ2-6|16|few|TRBV18
TGTGCCAGCTCAACCGAGGAGGTGTACGGGGCCAACGTCCTGACTTTC
CASSTEEVYGANVLTF
>.|TRBJ2-1|16|many|TRBV25-1
TGTGCCAGCAGTGACGAGCTGCGCACCGATTCCAATGAGCAGTTCTTC
CASSDELRTDSNEQFF
>TRBD1|TRBJ2-7|14|.|TRBV7-6
TGTGCCAGCAGCTTGGACAGGGGGGCCTACGAGCAGTACTTC
CASSLDRGAYEQYF
>.|TRBJ2-1|15|many|TRBV6-2/TRBV6-3
TGTGCCAGCAGCCCGGGGGGCCCCTCCTACAATGAGCAGTTCTTC
CASSPGGPSYNEQFF
>.|TRBJ2-7|15|once|TRBV15
TGTGCCACCAGAAAAGCAACAGGGAGCTCCTACGAGCAGTACTTC
CATRKATGSSYEQYF